These 11 T cell receptor beta chains were sequenced from one sample in a study of shared clonotypes between healthy human individuals. TCRdb's table, derived via immunoSEQ multiplex PCR, lists solely in-frame clones and lacks some. The data contain some 1 million clones, approximately 70% of them singletons. The sample was memory CD4+ T cells sorted from blood. Subset: CD45RA-negative fraction. Receptors originate from a man younger than 35 in good health.

This sequence joins TRBV19 and TRBJ2-7; D possibly corresponds to TRBD1 (6 bases). V lost 6 bases to trimming and J lost 1 base, with 16 bases between them. The CDR3 covers 15 residues. CDR1 is LNHDA and CDR2 is SQIVND in the germline V gene (reference sequence). The CDR3 DNA reads TGTGCCAGTAGCCCAAGACACAGGGAGTCCTACGAGCAGTACTTC. Translating it yields CASSPRHRESYEQYF.

The chain links TRBV7-2 to TRBJ2-5; 8 bases agree with TRBD2. From germline, CDR1 is SGHTA and CDR2 FQGNSA. The CDR3 consists of 15 residues. Losses at the gene ends were 1 base for V and 9 bases for J; bases not matched to a gene: 10. The CDR3: CASSLDSGTGAAQYF. The CDR3 region has the DNA TGTGCCAGCAGCTTAGATAGCGGGACCGGCGCGGCCCAGTACTTC.

Concerning this clone: Sequence at one end of the junction differs from germline and may be a read error. The gene calls are TRBV30 and TRBJ2-7, with 10 bases matching TRBD1. In germline, CDR1 is GTSNPN, CDR2 SVGIG (reference sequence). The CDR3 spans 15 residues. The CDR3 DNA is TGTGCCCGGAGTGTTTGGGACAGGGGATCCTACGAGCAGTACTTC. This gives the protein CARSVWDRGSYEQYF.

Comments on this clone: The sample contains more than one DNA sequence encoding this CDR3. CDR3 sequence reads: CASSVEGYTEAFF. As DNA, the CDR3 is TGTGCCAGCAGCGTAGAGGGATACACTGAAGCTTTCTTT. The chain has TRBV9 and TRBJ1-1; no definite D call. Germline V gives CDR1 SGDLS, CDR2 YYNGEE. V shed 0 bases and J shed 3 bases, with 6 bases lying between them. The CDR3 spans 13 residues.

This chain joins TRBV28 and TRBJ2-3; D is undetermined. Looked up from germline, CDR1 is MDHEN and CDR2 is SYDVKM. V was trimmed by 5 bases and J by 4 bases, leaving 13 bases between them. The CDR3 sequence is 14 residues long. The CDR3 reads CASSALLGADTQYF. The CDR3 region has the DNA TGTGCCAGCAGTGCCCTCCTTGGGGCAGATACGCAGTATTTT.

The sample holds one count of this clone. The genes are TRBV5-1 and TRBJ1-2; 8 bases are a match to TRBD1. Trimming removed 0 bases from V and 7 bases from J; junction bases left unmatched: 5. The CDR3 covers 14 residues. CDR1 is SGHRS, CDR2 YFSETQ, per germline. The CDR3 bases are TGCGCCAGCAGCTTGGCTCCAGGGGGCATTGGCTACACCTTC. It yields the protein CASSLAPGGIGYTF.

The chain employs TRBV2 and TRBJ2-7; 10 bases are shared with TRBD2. Germline V gene data show CDR1 as SNHLY and CDR2 as FYNNEI. Trimming took 6 bases from V and 7 from J; bases not matched to a gene: 9. This CDR3 spans 14 amino acids. CDR3 amino acids: CASRGAGGPLEQYF. In nucleotides, the CDR3 is TGTGCCAGCAGGGGAGCGGGAGGGCCGCTGGAGCAGTACTTC.

The genes are TRBV18 and TRBJ2-4, with D maybe TRBD2 (5 bases). The CDR3 is made up of 10 amino acids. V lost 1 base and J 15 bases, leaving 7 bases between the germline ends. Germline values: CDR1 KGHSH, CDR2 LQKENI. Written as DNA, the CDR3 is TGTGCCAGCTCACCACGGGCGGGGTACTTC. It codes for CASSPRAGYF.

This clone has more than one count but fewer than ten. The chain carries TRBV6-4 and TRBJ1-6; no clear D. V dropped 3 bases and J dropped 10 bases, with 10 bases sitting between them. The CDR3 length is 13 residues. Germline V lookup: CDR1 MRHNA, CDR2 SNTAGT. CDR3 in DNA: TGTGCCAGCAGTGAGAAGGGCGGCTCACCCCTCCACTTT. It translates to CASSEKGGSPLHF.

V and J are TRBV10-2 and TRBJ2-7; unclear D gene. Germline CDR1 WSHSY, CDR2 SAAADI. The CDR3 length is 12 residues. V lost 3 bases and J lost 4, with 7 bases in between. This CDR3 reads CASSDRLYEQYF. CDR3 nucleotides: TGCGCCAGCAGTGATAGGCTATACGAGCAGTACTTC.

This clone has just a few counts. The CDR3 nucleotides read TGTGCCAGCACCCAAGGGGGGTTCCCCCAGCCCCAGCATTTT. Protein product: CASTQGGFPQPQHF. The V gene is TRBV6-1, the J gene TRBJ1-5; D may be TRBD1 (6 bases). The V and J ends lost 7 bases and 7 bases respectively, with 17 bases between them. Germline V lookup: CDR1 MNHNS, CDR2 SASEGT. The CDR3 totals 14 residues.